The 22 T cell receptor beta chains listed next were all sequenced from one sample in a study of blood T cells in healthy people across ages. Alongside a J-beta primer mix, a sample-barcoded 5' primer served in a second PCR lasting roughly 7 to 12 cycles. TCRdb used MiXCR to reprocess the 5' RACE reads, holding one entry per CDR3 protein. This sample has hundreds of thousands of distinct CDR3 sequences, with 40% to 50% found just once. The sample comprised blood. The receptors were gathered from a man in his sixties in good health.

This clonotype was found a few times. The V and J genes are TRBV27 and TRBJ2-7, with D uncertain. Germline V gene lookup returns CDR1 MNHEY and CDR2 SMNVEV (reference sequence). This CDR3 is built from 14 residues. V lost 2 bases and J lost 3, with 11 bases in between. In nucleotides, the CDR3 is TGTGCCAGCAGTTTACGGCGGATAGGCTACGAGCAGTACTTC. It translates to CASSLRRIGYEQYF.

The chain carries TRBV6-2 or TRBV6-3 and TRBJ1-5; no firm D call. CDR3 length: 15 residues. V was cut by 2 bases and J by 11 bases, with 19 bases left in between. The germline V gene encodes CDR1 MNHEY and CDR2 SVGEGT. CDR3 sequence reads: CASSYGQRPGMTQHF. The CDR3 nucleotides read TGTGCCAGCAGTTACGGCCAGCGCCCGGGGATGACCCAGCATTTT.

This clonotype was seen a few times. The chain is built from TRBV28 and TRBJ2-7; no definite D call. The germline gives CDR1 MDHEN, CDR2 SYDVKM. There are 16 residues in the CDR3. V gave up 6 bases and J gave up 0 bases, with 18 bases separating them. The CDR3 region is CASSPRLGKSSYEQYF. CDR3 sequence (DNA): TGTGCCAGCAGCCCCAGGTTGGGGAAGAGCTCCTACGAGCAGTACTTC.

The V gene is TRBV5-5, the J gene TRBJ1-2; D is ambiguous. In germline, CDR1 is SGHKS, CDR2 YYEKEE (reference sequence). Deletions cut 3 bases from V and 8 bases from J, with 17 bases between. The CDR3 length is 14 residues. The CDR3 nucleotides are TGTGCCAGCAGCTCCGGTGTGTACCCGGCGGGCTACACCTTC. Translation gives CASSSGVYPAGYTF.

The table lists this clonotype with a few counts. V usage is TRBV12-3 or TRBV12-4 and J usage is TRBJ2-7; D unresolved. The V and J ends lost 10 bases and 0 bases respectively, with 16 bases between them. The CDR3 totals 14 residues. CDR3 amino acids: CATRQTQASYEQYF. Written as DNA, the CDR3 is TGTGCCACCCGCCAGACCCAGGCCTCCTACGAGCAGTACTTC.

The V gene is TRBV6-2 or TRBV6-3, the J gene TRBJ1-5, with a possible D match to TRBD1 (5 bases). The ends were cut back, 7 bases at V and 5 bases at J, with 9 bases in the middle. This CDR3 is 12 amino acids long. CDR1 MNHEY and CDR2 SVGEGT come from the germline V gene. The CDR3 nucleotides read TGTGCCAGCACGAAGGGGCATCAGCCCCAGCATTTT. Translation gives CASTKGHQPQHF.

This chain links TRBV11-2 with TRBJ2-4, with 9 bases fitting TRBD1. Germline V gene lookup returns CDR1 SGHAT and CDR2 FQNNGV. There are 16 residues in the CDR3. With 5 bases clipped from V and 2 bases from J, the junction kept 7 bases outside the gene matches. CDR3 protein: CASSPGQGLSKNIQYF. CDR3 nucleotide sequence: TGTGCCAGCAGCCCAGGACAGGGGTTGTCCAAAAACATTCAGTACTTC.

This clonotype was seen a handful of times. The V gene is TRBV20-1, the J gene TRBJ2-6, with 7 bases fitting TRBD2. V was pared by 3 bases and J by 0 bases, with 8 bases of the junction left unmatched. CDR1 is DFQATT and CDR2 is SNEGSKA in the germline V gene (reference sequence). The CDR3 loop spans 17 amino acids. CDR3 DNA: TGCAGTGCTAGGCATCTCGGGGGGTCCTCTGGGGCCAACGTCCTGACTTTC. Its protein product is CSARHLGGSSGANVLTF.

The gene calls are TRBV29-1 and TRBJ2-4, with D possibly TRBD2 on 5 matching bases. V lost 5 bases and J 13 bases, leaving 21 bases between the germline ends. The CDR3 totals 13 residues. The V gene's germline CDR1 is SQVTM and CDR2 ANQGSEA. As DNA, the CDR3 is TGCAGCGTTTCAACGGGAATTGATTACAAGCAGTACTTC. Translated: CSVSTGIDYKQYF.

J is TRBJ2-5 and V is TRBV5-8; 7 bases align to TRBD1. The germline V gene has CDR1 SGHTS and CDR2 YDEGEE. With V trimmed by 4 bases and J by 2 bases, 8 bases remained unmatched. This CDR3 spans 15 amino acids. CDR3 region: CASSRGQTKQETQYF. The CDR3 bases are TGTGCCAGCAGCCGGGGACAGACAAAACAAGAGACCCAGTACTTC. The variable domain in full, with the rest retrieved from reference TRBV5-8 and TRBJ2-5, is EAGVTQSPTHLIKTRGQQATLRCSPISGHTSVYWYQQALGLGLQFLLWYDEGEERNRGNFPPRFSGRQFPNYSSELNVNALELEDSALYLCASSRGQTKQETQYFGPGTRLLVL.

This clonotype has only a few counts. This chain uses TRBV15 with TRBJ1-5; D is ambiguous. In germline, CDR1 is LNHNV, CDR2 YYDKDF (reference sequence). The length of the CDR3 is 15 residues. V was cut by 0 bases and J by 10 bases, with 16 bases left in between. CDR3 bases: TGTGCCACCAGCAGAGATGGGAGGGCTGGGGAACCCCAGCATTTT. Protein: CATSRDGRAGEPQHF.

The chain links TRBV28 to TRBJ1-5; 9 nucleotides align to TRBD1. CDR1 is MDHEN, CDR2 SYDVKM, per germline. The CDR3 extends over 14 amino acids. Trimming removed 6 bases from V and 5 bases from J; junction bases left unmatched: 5. The CDR3 DNA reads as TGTGCCAGCAGGGGCGACAGGGGGTATCAGCCCCAGCATTTT. Its translation: CASRGDRGYQPQHF.

V and J are TRBV12-3 or TRBV12-4 and TRBJ2-5; no definite D call. CDR3 size: 11 residues. Trimming left V 7 bases short and J 5 bases short, with 8 bases between. CDR3 sequence (DNA): TGTGCCAGCAATTCGTGGGAGACCCAGTACTTC. Its protein is CASNSWETQYF.

The chain uses TRBV20-1 and TRBJ2-5; 16 bases line up with TRBD2. Germline V gene data show CDR1 as DFQATT and CDR2 as SNEGSKA (reference sequence). V shed 6 bases and J 5 bases; nucleotides not matched to a gene: 12. The CDR3 totals 17 residues. CDR3 amino acids: CSAGGLAGGLSGETQYF. The CDR3, as DNA: TGCAGTGCAGGGGGACTAGCGGGGGGGTTGTCTGGGGAGACCCAGTACTTC.

The V and J genes are TRBV12-3 or TRBV12-4 and TRBJ2-1; 7 bases align to TRBD1. This CDR3 contains 16 residues. V shed 1 base and J 4 bases; nucleotides not matched to a gene: 7. The CDR3 nucleotides read TGTGCCAGCAGTTTAGGGACAGGACCACCGTACAATGAGCAGTTCTTC. This sequence encodes CASSLGTGPPYNEQFF.

The sample holds a few counts of this clonotype. This sequence joins TRBV12-5 and TRBJ2-1; 9 bases are a match to TRBD1. V trimming: 6 bases; J trimming: 2 bases; junction bases outside the gene matches: 5. CDR1 and CDR2 from the germline V gene are LGHNT and FRNRAP. The CDR3 is 15 amino acids. CDR3 sequence: CASGPTGGAYNEQFF. The CDR3 coding sequence is TGTGCTAGTGGACCCACAGGGGGCGCCTACAATGAGCAGTTCTTC.

The CDR3: CAQVPSRINQPQHF. In DNA, the CDR3 is TGTGCCCAAGTTCCTTCGAGAATCAATCAGCCCCAGCATTTT. This chain connects TRBV7-9 to TRBJ1-5, with no clear D. This CDR3 is 14 amino acids long. The V gene's germline CDR1 is SEHNR and CDR2 FQNEAQ (reference sequence). V dropped 11 bases and J dropped 3 bases, with 17 bases sitting between them.

V is TRBV7-2 and J is TRBJ1-2; 7 nucleotides line up with TRBD1. V shed 7 bases, J shed 7 bases, and the junction held 18 bases outside the gene matches. The CDR3 runs 16 residues. CDR1 is SGHTA, CDR2 FQGNSA, per germline. The CDR3 here is CASTGAGGGLKRGYTF. The CDR3, as DNA: TGTGCCAGCACCGGGGCAGGGGGTGGCTTGAAGCGTGGCTACACCTTC.

This clonotype was seen more than once but under ten times. The chain's CDR3 is CSADRGNYGYTF. In DNA form, the CDR3 reads TGCAGTGCTGACAGGGGGAACTATGGCTACACCTTC. This chain uses TRBV20-1 with TRBJ1-2; 9 bases align to TRBD1. With V trimmed by 5 bases and J by 2 bases, 0 bases remained unmatched. Germline V CDR1 and CDR2: DFQATT, SNEGSKA (reference sequence). This CDR3 region has 12 residues.

The gene calls are TRBV3-1 and TRBJ2-5; D is unclear. The DNA end lines up better with TRBJ2-7; the J call may be wrong. Germline V gene sequence: CDR1 LGHDT, CDR2 YNNKEL (reference sequence). This CDR3 has 16 amino acids. The CDR3 nucleotides read TGTGCCAGCAGCCAAGTCACAGATTCAACATTCTACGAGCAGTACTTC. As protein: CASSQVTDSTFYEQYF.

This chain links TRBV9 with TRBJ1-6; D remains ambiguous. CDR1 is SGDLS, CDR2 YYNGEE, per germline. V dropped 5 bases and J dropped 4 bases, with 10 bases sitting between them. The CDR3 is made up of 14 amino acids. DNA for the CDR3: TGTGCCAGCAGTACTGCGGGATATAATTCACCCCTCCACTTT. It is translated as CASSTAGYNSPLHF. Full variable domain (missing parts from reference TRBV9 and TRBJ1-6): DSGVTQTPKHLITATGQRVTLRCSPRSGDLSVYWYQQSLDQGLQFLIQYYNGEERAKGNILERFSAQQFPDLHSELNLSSLELGDSALYFCASSTAGYNSPLHFGNGTRLTVT.

The gene calls are TRBV28 and TRBJ1-1, with a weak D call TRBD1 (5 bases). V lost 6 bases, J lost 3 bases, and 23 bases lay in between. This CDR3 is 17 amino acids long. The germline V gene encodes CDR1 MDHEN and CDR2 SYDVKM. For the CDR3, the DNA is TGTGCCAGCAGACCCGGGACCCCTTTCCGGATGGACACTGAAGCTTTCTTT. Protein product: CASRPGTPFRMDTEAFF.